This TCR beta chain derives from a study of T-cell reconstitution after alpha-beta-depleted transplantation in children. Points from the study as a whole: As was reported, about two months after transplant, alpha-beta T cells came from several hundred expanded graft clones.

Germline lookup yields CDR1 SGHKS and CDR2 YYEKEE (reference sequence). The CDR3 is made up of 16 amino acids. J gave up 2 bases and V 4 bases, and 9 bases lay outside the gene matches. Preparation of the TCRbeta library used unique molecular identifiers. MiXCR was run by TCRdb on the PCR reads, yielding one entry per CDR3 protein. The sample has over 85,000 distinct CDR3 sequences; 5% to 6% are singletons. In its sample, this clonotype was seen many times. Its antigen is not identified. The material sequenced was PBMCs, mostly from graft donor cells, taken 60 days after TCRalphabeta/CD19-depleted stem cell transplant. The chain carries TRBV5-5 and TRBJ2-1; 7 bases align to TRBD1. This receptor was obtained from a female patient between 2 and 10 years old who had a stem cell transplant for Fanconi anemia, so the T cells may come from the graft donor. CDR3 sequence: CASSTQTGRPYNEQFF. CDR3 DNA sequence: TGTGCCAGCAGCACGCAGACAGGGCGTCCCTACAATGAGCAGTTCTTC.